This T cell receptor (beta chain) was found in a study of shared clonotypes between healthy human individuals. For the study at large: The donor group consisted of two women and three men, aged 18 to 49.

Per the germline V gene, CDR1 is ENHRY and CDR2 is SYGVKD. The CDR3 contains 11 residues. Study conclusions and caveats: Sorted-subset samples were not fully sequenced, rarefaction indicated.

In the source study's methods: For the immunoSEQ data, sequences were junction-only without quality scores, so filtering differed. Method: immunoSEQ multiplex PCR; TCRdb's copy keeps in-frame clones and lacks some. Clone size and V and J calls were adopted from that table, with D and trimming inferred from the DNA. This table holds around 600,000 clones, nearly 98% found once. CD45RO negativity and positive selection for CCR7 defined naive CD8 cells, a population that excluded terminally differentiated effector memory CD45RA+ cells. In regard to this clone: Its specificity is not known. A read error may account for a junction end that differs from germline.

The chain carries TRBV10-3 and TRBJ1-2, with a possible D match to TRBD1 (6 bases). The receptor was derived from a young man in good health. The specimen was naive CD8+ T cells sorted from blood. The CDR3 DNA follows: TGTGCCGCGGGGGCCGACTACGGCTACACCTTC. Translation gives CAAGADYGYTF.